The 3 T cell receptor beta chains in this list originate from one sample, sequenced in a study of cytomegalovirus exposure and HLA in healthy donors. Both 60 Vbeta primers and 13 Jbeta primers went into the PCR. The method was immunoSEQ multiplex PCR; TCRdb's version includes in-frame clones alone and lacks a portion of them. The sample shows tens of thousands of clones, over 60% of them seen only once. The source material was PBMCs. Source of these receptors: a man aged 55 to 70 in good health and CMV-seronegative.

This clone was observed once. The rearrangement uses TRBV30 and TRBJ2-1; 7 bases are a match to TRBD2. This CDR3 spans 14 amino acids. Germline values: CDR1 GTSNPN, CDR2 SVGIG (reference sequence). In nucleotides, the CDR3 is TGTACCGGGGAGAGGGACCGGGGGGACAATGAGCAGTTCTTC. This sequence encodes CTGERDRGDNEQFF.

Turning to this clone: One end of the junction varies from germline; a read error may be responsible. The J gene is TRBJ2-7, the V gene TRBV19; D ambiguous. Germline lookup yields CDR1 LNHDA and CDR2 SQIVND (reference sequence). The CDR3 spans 12 residues. The chain's CDR3 is CASSSETYEQHF. Written as DNA, the CDR3 is TGTGCCAGTTCTAGTGAGACTTACGAGCAGCACTTC.

This clone was observed once. V is TRBV11-2 and J is TRBJ1-5, with 7 positions matching TRBD1. CDR1 and CDR2 from the germline V gene are SGHAT and FQNNGV. The CDR3 covers 17 residues. After removal of 2 bases from V and 3 bases from J, the junction contained 10 bases not matched to a gene. CDR3 in DNA: TGTGCCAGCAGCTTAAGTCCCCAACAGGGGCCCAATCAGCCCCAGCATTTT. Amino acid sequence: CASSLSPQQGPNQPQHF.